This T cell receptor (beta chain) was sequenced in a study of T cells in Graves' hyperthyroidism and ophthalmopathy. The overall study: Blood from the periphery was taken at initial diagnosis, before any treatment. Notes on the study in general: With a median lead of approximately 6.4 months before onset, the model predicted ophthalmopathy. Most clonotypes expanded in thyroid above 0.001 were likewise present in blood. From stable hyperthyroidism, ophthalmopathy was separated by a 13 V-J model.

Amplified TCR beta CDR3 regions derived from RNA transcripts. TCR CDR3 regions were first amplified by RT-PCR with HTBI primers. From the multiplex PCR reads, TCRdb called clonotypes with MiXCR, one entry per CDR3 protein. The sample consists of about 520,000 distinct CDR3 sequences, 24% of them appearing once. This clonotype was observed at least ten times. What it binds is not known. This CDR3 has 17 amino acids. CDR1 is MDHEN and CDR2 is SYDVKM in the germline V gene. The V and J ends lost 8 bases and 5 bases, in that order; junction bases with no gene match: 15. The sample was blood. This clonotype was obtained from a woman younger than 45 with Graves' ophthalmopathy. The chain joins TRBV28 to TRBJ1-5, with TRBD1 matching 10 bases. In DNA, the CDR3 is TGTGCCAGCCGACCGTTCAGCCGGGACAGGGGTTATCAGCCCCAGCATTTT. This encodes CASRPFSRDRGYQPQHF.